This T cell receptor (beta chain) was captured in a study of blood T cell repertoires in COVID-19. Per the germline V gene, CDR1 is MNHEY and CDR2 is SMNVEV (reference sequence). The CDR3 has 17 amino acids. V was cut by 4 bases and J by 5 bases, with 23 bases left in between. TCRdb's copy holds only in-frame clones and misses some; the assay was immunoSEQ multiplex PCR. The data hold 250,000 to 300,000 clones, with roughly 84% observed a single time. The rearrangement links TRBV27 to TRBJ2-5; maybe TRBD1 (6 bases). The sample consisted of PBMCs or T cells enriched from blood (not recorded which). The clonotype comes from a woman aged 50 to 60 who had been exposed to COVID-19. In nucleotides, the CDR3 is TGTGCCAGCAGTTCCTACCTCGGACAGAGAACTGTCGAGACCCAGTACTTC. Its protein is CASSSYLGQRTVETQYF.